The 31 T cell receptor beta chains listed next were all sequenced from one sample in a study of blood T cell repertoires in COVID-19. The table came from immunoSEQ multiplex PCR; TCRdb's copy has only in-frame clones and leaves some out. The sample includes about 190,000 clones, about 88% seen only once; the top ten take under 30%. What was sequenced was PBMCs or T cells enriched from blood (not recorded which). The receptors stem from a woman aged 40 to 50 in a cohort exposed to, infected with or recovered from COVID-19 (not recorded which).

This rearrangement joins TRBV4-1 to TRBJ1-5, with 12 bases identical to TRBD1. Germline-derived CDR1 and CDR2 are MGHRA and YSYEKL. The CDR3 has 16 amino acids. With V trimmed by 5 bases and J by 9 bases, 11 bases remained unmatched. In DNA, the CDR3 is TGCGCCAGCAGCTACCCCGGGACAGGGGGCCCGCGGCCCCAGCATTTT. Its translation: CASSYPGTGGPRPQHF.

The V gene is TRBV27, the J gene TRBJ1-5, with no clear D. CDR3 length: 13 residues. Trimming cost V 1 base and J 5 bases, with 6 bases left between them. Germline-derived CDR1 and CDR2 are MNHEY and SMNVEV (reference sequence). DNA of the CDR3: TGTGCCAGCAGTTTATTTCCAGATCAGCCCCAGCATTTT. Its protein is CASSLFPDQPQHF.

The genes are TRBV28 and TRBJ1-1, with 7 bases that match TRBD1. Unmatched junction bases numbered 10, after V lost 6 bases and J lost 0 bases. From germline, CDR1 is MDHEN and CDR2 SYDVKM. The CDR3 is 16 amino acids. The CDR3 DNA reads TGTGCCAGCAGGATACAGGGGCAGGGGGTGAACACTGAAGCTTTCTTT. Encoded protein: CASRIQGQGVNTEAFF.

J is TRBJ2-7 and V is TRBV19; TRBD1 aligns across 7 bases. Trimming took 6 bases from V and 0 from J; bases not matched to a gene: 14. The CDR3 runs 17 residues. Germline V CDR1 and CDR2: LNHDA, SQIVND (reference sequence). The CDR3 DNA reads TGTGCCAGTAGCTATCGGAAAGGGACAGAAAACTCCTACGAGCAGTACTTC. Translated: CASSYRKGTENSYEQYF.

This clone was recorded only once. This sequence joins TRBV7-9 and TRBJ2-7; the match to TRBD2 covers 7 bases. This CDR3 is built from 14 residues. Germline V CDR1 and CDR2: SEHNR, FQNEAQ (reference sequence). Germline trimming cut 4 bases from V and 3 bases from J; bases unmatched to any gene: 6. CDR3 loop: CASSSSGTNYEQYF. The CDR3 DNA sequence: TGTGCCAGCAGCTCTAGCGGAACTAACTACGAGCAGTACTTC.

This chain connects TRBV3-1 (or the pseudogene TRBV3-2) to TRBJ2-7; the match to TRBD2 covers 7 bases. Trimming cost V 6 bases and J 3 bases; bases outside gene matches: 14. The CDR3 length is 16 residues. Germline CDR1 is LGHDT and CDR2 is YNNKEL (reference sequence). CDR3 bases: TGTGCCAGCAGGCCGGCGAGGGAGGGCCAGGGCTACGAGCAGTACTTC. It codes for CASRPAREGQGYEQYF.

J is TRBJ2-7 and V is TRBV28, with D possibly being TRBD2 (6 bases). This CDR3 is built from 14 residues. Germline CDR1 and CDR2: MDHEN and SYDVKM. The ends were cut back, 8 bases at V and 8 bases at J, with 22 bases in the middle. The CDR3 nucleotides are TGTGCCAGCCGAGCGGGCGTAGGGAAGGGGAAGCAGTACTTC. Translation: CASRAGVGKGKQYF.

This chain connects TRBV11-3 to TRBJ1-1; D remains ambiguous. V lost 0 bases to trimming and J lost 4 bases, with 9 bases between them. There are 14 residues in the CDR3. Germline-derived CDR1 and CDR2 are SGHNT and YENEEA. The CDR3 sequence: CASSLDGHGTEAFF. CDR3 DNA sequence: TGTGCCAGCAGCTTAGATGGGCACGGCACTGAAGCTTTCTTT.

The chain links TRBV5-8 to TRBJ2-7; the match to TRBD1 covers 9 bases. V lost 0 bases and J lost 1; bases outside the gene matches: 8. Germline values: CDR1 SGHTS, CDR2 YDEGEE. The CDR3 totals 17 residues. CDR3 amino acids: CASSLDFGQGTSYEQYF. CDR3 bases: TGTGCCAGCAGCTTGGATTTTGGACAGGGGACATCCTACGAGCAGTACTTC.

This CDR3 is CASSQDVGISNQPQHF. CDR3 in DNA: TGCGCCAGCAGCCAAGATGTCGGGATTAGCAATCAGCCCCAGCATTTT. The chain couples TRBV4-3 to TRBJ1-5; D is unclear. The CDR3 runs 16 residues. Deletions cut 0 bases from V and 0 bases from J, with 9 bases between. Per the germline V gene, CDR1 is LGHNA and CDR2 is YSLEER.

The chain has TRBV3-1 (or the pseudogene TRBV3-2) and TRBJ1-3, with no clear D. Deletions cut 1 base from V and 3 bases from J, with 10 bases between. This CDR3 region has 15 residues. Germline lookup yields CDR1 LGHDT and CDR2 YNNKEL (reference sequence). The CDR3, as DNA: TGTGCCAGCAGCCAAGCGGCGGGGATTGGAAACACCATATATTTT. Its protein is CASSQAAGIGNTIYF.

The table lists this clone with a few counts. J is TRBJ1-2 and V is TRBV3-1 (or the pseudogene TRBV3-2); 7 bases agree with TRBD1. CDR3 length: 14 amino acids. In germline, CDR1 is LGHDT, CDR2 YNNKEL (reference sequence). J was trimmed by 8 bases and V by 1 base; bases with no gene match: 7. Here the CDR3 DNA reads TGTGCCAGCAGCCAAGTTCTCAGGACAGGAGGCTACACCTTC. As protein: CASSQVLRTGGYTF.

The chain links TRBV2 to TRBJ1-4; 8 positions match TRBD1. Germline-derived CDR1 and CDR2 are SNHLY and FYNNEI. This CDR3 contains 15 residues. Trimming took 2 bases from V and 5 from J; bases not matched to a gene: 4. This CDR3 reads CASSESRGRNEKLFF. As DNA, the CDR3 is TGTGCCAGCAGTGAATCCAGGGGGCGGAATGAAAAACTGTTTTTT.

This clone was recorded once. The rearrangement links TRBV7-8 to TRBJ1-1, with 7 bases aligning to TRBD1. The V and J ends lost 3 bases and 1 base, in that order; junction bases with no gene match: 8. Germline CDR1 is SGHVS and CDR2 is FQNEAQ. This CDR3 region has 16 residues. The CDR3 loop reads CASSFYTTGENTEAFF. The CDR3 nucleotides read TGTGCCAGCAGCTTTTATACAACAGGGGAGAACACTGAAGCTTTCTTT. The variable domain in full, completed from reference TRBV7-8 and TRBJ1-1, reads GAGVSQSPRYKVAKRGQDVALRCDPISGHVSLFWYQQALGQGPEFLTYFQNEAQLDKSGLPSDRFFAERPEGSVSTLKIQRTQQEDSAVYLCASSFYTTGENTEAFFGQGTRLTVV.

The chain employs TRBV15 and TRBJ1-3; D not resolved. The CDR3 is 13 residues long. V was shortened by 3 bases and J by 9 bases, with 12 bases between the two germline ends. Germline V gene sequence: CDR1 LNHNV, CDR2 YYDKDF (reference sequence). The CDR3 coding sequence is TGTGCCACCAGCAGCGTGGCGCCGGGCACCATATATTTT. Translated: CATSSVAPGTIYF.

The chain is built from TRBV2 and TRBJ2-1; 11 nucleotides line up with TRBD2. The V and J ends lost 6 bases and 2 bases, in that order; junction bases with no gene match: 3. Germline CDR1 and CDR2: SNHLY and FYNNEI. This CDR3 spans 15 amino acids. CDR3 in amino acids: CASRISGGAYNEQFF. As DNA, the CDR3 is TGTGCCAGCAGGATTAGCGGGGGGGCCTACAATGAGCAGTTCTTC.

The J gene is TRBJ2-7, the V gene TRBV6-5, with D perhaps TRBD2 (6 bases). Trimming stripped 4 bases from V and 10 bases from J, with 14 bases between. Germline CDR1 reads MNHEY; CDR2 reads SVGAGI. CDR3 length: 12 amino acids. The CDR3 loop reads CASSSEGEGQYF. CDR3 in DNA: TGTGCCAGCAGTTCGGAGGGTGAGGGTCAGTACTTC.

The chain combines TRBV11-3 with TRBJ2-2; 8 positions agree with TRBD2. From germline, CDR1 is SGHNT and CDR2 YENEEA. The CDR3 is 15 residues long. Trimming cost V 3 bases and J 2 bases; bases outside gene matches: 2. CDR3 in amino acids: CASSFRGGNTGELFF. The CDR3 region has the DNA TGTGCCAGCAGCTTCCGGGGGGGTAACACCGGGGAGCTGTTTTTT. The full variable domain, rest sourced from reference TRBV11-3 and TRBJ2-2, is EAGVVQSPRYKIIEKKQPVAFWCNPISGHNTLYWYLQNLGQGPELLIRYENEEAVDDSQLPKDRFSAERLKGVDSTLKIQPAELGDSAVYLCASSFRGGNTGELFFGEGSRLTVL.

This chain connects TRBV9 to TRBJ2-7, with 8 nucleotides matching TRBD2. CDR1 and CDR2 from the germline V gene are SGDLS and YYNGEE. V dropped 3 bases and J dropped 5; count of bases not matched to a gene: 13. This CDR3 is built from 16 residues. As DNA, the CDR3 is TGTGCCAGCAGCGAAAACCTGCAGCGGGGGTCTCACGAGCAGTACTTC. Translation gives CASSENLQRGSHEQYF.

The chain joins TRBV19 to TRBJ1-2; D unclear. V lost 5 bases, J lost 7 bases, and 11 bases lay in between. CDR1 and CDR2 (germline): LNHDA, SQIVND (reference sequence). This CDR3 has 12 amino acids. The CDR3 region has the DNA TGTGCCAGTAGTCTCGGGGTGCGTGGCTACACCTTC. As protein: CASSLGVRGYTF.

The chain carries TRBV24-1 and TRBJ1-2; 8 bases agree with TRBD1. This CDR3 comprises 17 residues. The trim removed 3 bases at V and 8 bases at J, leaving 16 bases unmatched. The germline CDR1 and CDR2 sequences are KGHDR and SFDVKD. The CDR3 DNA is TGTGCCACCAGTGATCCTACAGCGGCAGGGGGCGCGGAGGGCTACACCTTC. It translates to CATSDPTAAGGAEGYTF.

V usage is TRBV30 and J usage is TRBJ1-2; tentative D call: TRBD1 (5 bases). Per the germline V gene, CDR1 is GTSNPN and CDR2 is SVGIG (reference sequence). With 2 bases removed from V and 7 bases from J, the gap between germline ends came to 17 bases. The CDR3 runs 14 residues. The CDR3: CAWSLPTWGGGYTF. The CDR3 bases are TGTGCCTGGAGTTTACCCACCTGGGGGGGTGGCTACACCTTC.

The CDR3 sequence: CASSDGTGGWNEQFF. The CDR3, as DNA: TGCGCCAGCAGTGATGGTACAGGGGGATGGAATGAGCAGTTCTTC. This chain uses TRBV10-1 with TRBJ2-1; TRBD1 aligns across 8 bases. The germline V gene has CDR1 WNHNN and CDR2 SYGVQD (reference sequence). CDR3 size: 15 residues. The junction had 8 bases not matched to a gene; V was cut back by 3 bases and J by 7 bases.

The chain joins TRBV7-9 to TRBJ1-3; D possibly corresponds to TRBD1 (5 bases). Looked up from germline, CDR1 is SEHNR and CDR2 is FQNEAQ (reference sequence). The CDR3 is made up of 15 amino acids. V gave up 5 bases and J gave up 2 bases, with 13 bases separating them. DNA for the CDR3: TGTGCCAGCAGCCAAGCACCAGGGACTGGAAACACCATATATTTT. This gives the protein CASSQAPGTGNTIYF.

The rearrangement uses TRBV27 and TRBJ1-6, with D possibly matching TRBD1 (5 bases). In germline, CDR1 is MNHEY, CDR2 SMNVEV (reference sequence). V dropped 9 bases and J dropped 10 bases, with 16 bases sitting between them. There are 13 residues in the CDR3. CDR3 nucleotide sequence: TGTGCCAGTACGACCGGGGGACCCTCACCCCTCCACTTT. Protein: CASTTGGPSPLHF.

This chain joins TRBV21-1 and TRBJ2-7; the table gives TRBD2 as D, unverified against the DNA. TRBV21-1 is annotated as a pseudogene. The CDR3 has 18 residues. The chain's CDR3 is CASSRREPGQEASYEQYF. CDR3 in DNA: TGTGCCAGCAGCCGTCGGGAGCCGGGTCAGGAGGCCTCCTACGAGCAGTACTTC.

V and J are TRBV19 and TRBJ2-3; 10 bases are a match to TRBD2. The CDR3 is 16 residues long. Germline values: CDR1 LNHDA, CDR2 SQIVND (reference sequence). V lost 5 bases, J lost 4 bases, and 9 bases stayed unmatched. CDR3 sequence reads: CASSRASGSKADTQYF. The DNA of the CDR3 is TGTGCCAGTAGTCGGGCTAGCGGGAGTAAGGCAGATACGCAGTATTTT. Full variable domain (missing parts from reference TRBV19 and TRBJ2-3): DGGITQSPKYLFRKEGQNVTLSCEQNLNHDAMYWYRQDPGQGLRLIYYSQIVNDFQKGDIAEGYSVSREKKESFPLTVTSAQKNPTAFYLCASSRASGSKADTQYFGPGTRLTVL.

The chain has TRBV4-1 and TRBJ1-5, with a possible D match to TRBD1 (5 bases). CDR3 length equals 16 residues. Germline CDR1 MGHRA, CDR2 YSYEKL. V shed 1 base and J shed 4 bases, with 14 bases lying between them. In nucleotides, the CDR3 is TGCGCCAGCAGCCAAGGTCAAGCCTCAGGGAATCAGCCCCAGCATTTT. Translation gives CASSQGQASGNQPQHF.

This chain links TRBV27 with TRBJ1-1; 7 bases agree with TRBD1. The V gene end was trimmed by 3 bases and the J gene end by 3 bases; junction bases not matched to a gene: 10. CDR3 length equals 16 residues. Germline loops: CDR1 MNHEY, CDR2 SMNVEV (reference sequence). In DNA form, the CDR3 reads TGTGCCAGCAGTTTCCTCCCGACAGGGATCCACACTGAAGCTTTCTTT. It codes for CASSFLPTGIHTEAFF.

V usage is TRBV19 and J usage is TRBJ1-3; weak D call: TRBD1 (6 bases). Germline V gives CDR1 LNHDA, CDR2 SQIVND (reference sequence). The CDR3 has 21 amino acids. Trimming pared 8 bases from V and 0 bases from J, leaving 32 bases between. CDR3 sequence: CASRGAAGGQRLDFSGNTIYF. As DNA, the CDR3 is TGTGCCAGTCGCGGGGCTGCGGGGGGACAACGACTGGATTTCTCTGGAAACACCATATATTTT.

The rearrangement joins TRBV4-3 to TRBJ2-2; no clear D. Germline V CDR1 and CDR2: LGHNA, YSLEER. V shed 1 base and J shed 8 bases, with 8 bases lying between them. The CDR3 length is 13 residues. The DNA for the CDR3 is TGCGCCAGCAGCCAAGCTTGGGCAGGGGAGCTGTTTTTT. Translated, it gives CASSQAWAGELFF.